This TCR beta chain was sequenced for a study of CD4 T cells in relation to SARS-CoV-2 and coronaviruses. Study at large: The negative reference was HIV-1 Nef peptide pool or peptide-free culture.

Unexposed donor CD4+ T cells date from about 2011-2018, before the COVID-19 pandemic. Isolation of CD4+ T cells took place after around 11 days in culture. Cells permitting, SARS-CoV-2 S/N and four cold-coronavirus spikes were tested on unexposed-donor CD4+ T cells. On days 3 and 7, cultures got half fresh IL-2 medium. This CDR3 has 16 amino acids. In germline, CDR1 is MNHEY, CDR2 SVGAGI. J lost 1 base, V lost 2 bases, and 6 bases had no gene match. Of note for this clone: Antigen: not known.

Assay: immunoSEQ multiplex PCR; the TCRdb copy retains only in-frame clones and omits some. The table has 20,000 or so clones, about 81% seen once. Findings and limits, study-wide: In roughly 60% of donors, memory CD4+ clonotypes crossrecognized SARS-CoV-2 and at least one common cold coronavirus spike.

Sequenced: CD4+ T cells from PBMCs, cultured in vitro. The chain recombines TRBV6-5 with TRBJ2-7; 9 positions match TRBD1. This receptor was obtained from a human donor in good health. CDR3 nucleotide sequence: TGTGCCAGCAGTTACCTTACGGGACAGGGATCCTACGAGCAGTACTTC. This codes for CASSYLTGQGSYEQYF.